This T cell receptor (beta chain) comes out of a study of OX40 agonist ivuxolimab in advanced cancers. At the level of the study: Participants averaged approximately 65 years of age (range roughly 23 to 80) and were 82.7% male. The study's findings and limits: By week 6 at 0.1 to 3.0 mg/kg, blood CD4+ and CD8+ T cells had expanded clonally.

CDR3 length: 16 amino acids. Trimming removed 3 bases from V and 2 bases from J; junction bases left unmatched: 3. CDR1 SEHNR and CDR2 FQNEAQ come from the germline V gene (reference sequence). The sampling schedule covered blood at baseline, cycle 4 day 1, and cycle 7 day 1. Clones were sequenced by immunoSEQ multiplex PCR, and TCRdb holds only the in-frame ones, with some missing. The profile covers about 96,000 clones, with around 91% appearing a single time and around 1.5% taken by the ten largest. Of note for this clone: The antigen is unknown.

The chain links TRBV7-9 to TRBJ2-1, with 11 bases lining up with TRBD2. This TCR came from an adult with an advanced solid tumor such as melanoma, head and neck, liver or kidney cancer. Sequencing was performed on CD4+ or CD8+ T cells sorted from blood, taken in a trial of the OX40 agonist ivuxolimab. CDR3 sequence: CASSFGGLAAYNEQFF. CDR3 in DNA: TGTGCCAGCAGCTTTGGGGGACTAGCGGCCTACAATGAGCAGTTCTTC.